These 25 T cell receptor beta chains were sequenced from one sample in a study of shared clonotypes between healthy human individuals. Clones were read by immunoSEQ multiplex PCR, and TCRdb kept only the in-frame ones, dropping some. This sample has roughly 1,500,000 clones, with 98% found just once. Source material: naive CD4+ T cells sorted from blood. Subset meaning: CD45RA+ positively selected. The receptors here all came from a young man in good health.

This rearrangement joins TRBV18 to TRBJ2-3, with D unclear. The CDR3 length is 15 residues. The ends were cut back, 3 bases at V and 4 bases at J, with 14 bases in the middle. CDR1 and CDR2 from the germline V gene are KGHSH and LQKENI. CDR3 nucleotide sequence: TGTGCCAGCTCACCGCCGGGCCAGGTTCCAGATACGCAGTATTTT. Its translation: CASSPPGQVPDTQYF.

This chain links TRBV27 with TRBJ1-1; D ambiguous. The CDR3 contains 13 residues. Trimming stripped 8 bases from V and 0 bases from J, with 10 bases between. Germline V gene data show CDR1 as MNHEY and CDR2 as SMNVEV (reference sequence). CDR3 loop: CASADIMNTEAFF. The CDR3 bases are TGTGCCAGCGCCGACATCATGAACACTGAAGCTTTCTTT.

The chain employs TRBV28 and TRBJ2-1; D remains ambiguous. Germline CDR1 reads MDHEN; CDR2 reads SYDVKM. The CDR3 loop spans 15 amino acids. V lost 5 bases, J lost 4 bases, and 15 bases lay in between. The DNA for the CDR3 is TGTGCCAGCAGTACCGCTGGCGGAGAGTACAATGAGCAGTTCTTC. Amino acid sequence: CASSTAGGEYNEQFF.

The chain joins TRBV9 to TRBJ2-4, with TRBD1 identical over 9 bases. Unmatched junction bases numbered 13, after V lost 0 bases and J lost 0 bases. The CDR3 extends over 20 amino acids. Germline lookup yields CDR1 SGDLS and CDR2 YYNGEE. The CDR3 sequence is CASSVGTGVLIGLAKNIQYF. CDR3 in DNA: TGTGCCAGCAGCGTAGGGACAGGGGTTCTTATAGGACTAGCCAAAAACATTCAGTACTTC.

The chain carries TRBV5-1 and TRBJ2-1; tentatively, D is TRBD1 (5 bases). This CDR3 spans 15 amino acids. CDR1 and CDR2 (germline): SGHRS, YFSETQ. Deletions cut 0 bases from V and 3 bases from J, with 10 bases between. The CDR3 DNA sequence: TGCGCCAGCAGCTTGGCCGACAGTTTCTACAATGAGCAGTTCTTC. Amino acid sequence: CASSLADSFYNEQFF.

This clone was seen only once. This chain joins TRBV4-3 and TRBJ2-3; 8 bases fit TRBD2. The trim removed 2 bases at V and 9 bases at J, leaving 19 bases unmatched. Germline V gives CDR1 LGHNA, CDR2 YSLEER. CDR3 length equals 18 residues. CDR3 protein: CASSQRAGLAGGRETQYF. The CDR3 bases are TGCGCCAGCAGCCAACGGGCTGGACTAGCCGGAGGCCGTGAGACGCAGTATTTT.

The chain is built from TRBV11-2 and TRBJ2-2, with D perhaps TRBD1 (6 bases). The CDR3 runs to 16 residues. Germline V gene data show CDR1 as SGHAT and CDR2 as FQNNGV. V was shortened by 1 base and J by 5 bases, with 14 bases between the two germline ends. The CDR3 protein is CASSLANRAVTGELFF. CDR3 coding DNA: TGTGCCAGCAGCTTAGCGAACAGGGCGGTTACCGGGGAGCTGTTTTTT.

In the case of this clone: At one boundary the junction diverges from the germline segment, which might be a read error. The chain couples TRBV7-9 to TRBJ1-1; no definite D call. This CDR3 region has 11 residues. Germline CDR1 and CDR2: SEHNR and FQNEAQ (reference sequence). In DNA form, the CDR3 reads TGTGCCAGCAGCTTAGCGAACCCGTCCTTGTGG. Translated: CASSLANPSLW.

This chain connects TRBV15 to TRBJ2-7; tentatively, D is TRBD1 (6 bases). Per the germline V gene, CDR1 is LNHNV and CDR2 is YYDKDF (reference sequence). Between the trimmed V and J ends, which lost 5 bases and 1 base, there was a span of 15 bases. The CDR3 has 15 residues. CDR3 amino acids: CATSRDRDTSYEQYF. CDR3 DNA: TGTGCCACCAGCCGGGACCGGGACACTTCCTACGAGCAGTACTTC.

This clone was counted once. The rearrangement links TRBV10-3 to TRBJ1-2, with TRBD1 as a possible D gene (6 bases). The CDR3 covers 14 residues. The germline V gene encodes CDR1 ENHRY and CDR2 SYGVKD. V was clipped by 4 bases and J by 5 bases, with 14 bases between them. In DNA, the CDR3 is TGTGCCATCAGTGGCACAGGGTTCCGGTATGGCTACACCTTC. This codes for CAISGTGFRYGYTF.

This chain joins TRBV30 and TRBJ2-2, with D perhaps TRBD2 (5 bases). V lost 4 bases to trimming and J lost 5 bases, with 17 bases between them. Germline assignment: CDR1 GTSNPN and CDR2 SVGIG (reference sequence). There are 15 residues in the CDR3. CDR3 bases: TGTGCCTGGATCGGTCGAGGGAGCCGAACCGGGGAGCTGTTTTTT. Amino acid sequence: CAWIGRGSRTGELFF.

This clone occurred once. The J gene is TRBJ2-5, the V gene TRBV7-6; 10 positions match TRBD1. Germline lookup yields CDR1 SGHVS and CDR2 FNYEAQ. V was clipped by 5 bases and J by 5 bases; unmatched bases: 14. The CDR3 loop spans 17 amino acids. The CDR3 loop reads CASSPPGQGYRGETQYF. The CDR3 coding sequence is TGTGCCAGCAGCCCGCCGGGACAGGGGTACAGAGGGGAGACCCAGTACTTC. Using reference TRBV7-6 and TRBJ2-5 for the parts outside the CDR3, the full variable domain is GAGVSQSPRYKVTKRGQDVALRCDPISGHVSLYWYRQALGQGPEFLTYFNYEAQQDKSGLPNDRFSAERPEGSISTLTIQRTEQRDSAMYRCASSPPGQGYRGETQYFGPGTRLLVL.

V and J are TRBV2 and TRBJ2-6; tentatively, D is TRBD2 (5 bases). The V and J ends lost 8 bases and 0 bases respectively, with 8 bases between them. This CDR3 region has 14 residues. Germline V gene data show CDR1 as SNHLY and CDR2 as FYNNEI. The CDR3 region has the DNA TGTGCCAGCCTCCGGGACTCTGGGGCCAACGTCCTGACTTTC. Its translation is CASLRDSGANVLTF. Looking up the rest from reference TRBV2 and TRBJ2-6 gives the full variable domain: EPEVTQTPSHQVTQMGQEVILRCVPISNHLYFYWYRQILGQKVEFLVSFYNNEISEKSEIFDDQFSVERPDGSNFTLKIRSTKLEDSAMYFCASLRDSGANVLTFGAGSRLTVL.

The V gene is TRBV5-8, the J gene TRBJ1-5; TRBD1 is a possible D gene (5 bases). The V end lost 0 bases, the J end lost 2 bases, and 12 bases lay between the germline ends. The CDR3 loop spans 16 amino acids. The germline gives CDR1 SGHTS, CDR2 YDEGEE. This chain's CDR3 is CASSLGGWDGNQPQHF. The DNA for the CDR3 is TGTGCCAGCAGCTTGGGAGGGTGGGACGGCAATCAGCCCCAGCATTTT.

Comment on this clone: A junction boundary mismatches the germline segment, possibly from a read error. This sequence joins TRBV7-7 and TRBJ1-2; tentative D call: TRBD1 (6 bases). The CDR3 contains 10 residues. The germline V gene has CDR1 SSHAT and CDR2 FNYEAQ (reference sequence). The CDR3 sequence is CASSLVGQLF. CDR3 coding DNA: TGTGCCAGCAGCTTAGTTGGACAGCTCTTC.

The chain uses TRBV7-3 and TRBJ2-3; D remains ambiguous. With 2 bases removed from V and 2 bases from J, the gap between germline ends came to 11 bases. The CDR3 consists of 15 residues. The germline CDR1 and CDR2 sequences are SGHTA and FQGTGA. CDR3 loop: CASSLLPWSTDTQYF. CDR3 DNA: TGTGCCAGCAGCTTATTACCTTGGTCCACAGATACGCAGTATTTT. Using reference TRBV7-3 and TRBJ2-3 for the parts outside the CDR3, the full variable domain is GAGVSQTPSNKVTEKGKYVELRCDPISGHTALYWYRQSLGQGPEFLIYFQGTGAADDSGLPNDRFFAVRPEGSVSTLKIQRTERGDSAVYLCASSLLPWSTDTQYFGPGTRLTVL.

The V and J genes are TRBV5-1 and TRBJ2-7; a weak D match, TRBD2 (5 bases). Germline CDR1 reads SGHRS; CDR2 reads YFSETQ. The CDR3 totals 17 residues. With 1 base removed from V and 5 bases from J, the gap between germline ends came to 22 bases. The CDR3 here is CASSLMDPSFVGDEQYF. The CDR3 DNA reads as TGCGCCAGCAGCTTGATGGACCCATCATTTGTCGGGGACGAGCAGTACTTC.

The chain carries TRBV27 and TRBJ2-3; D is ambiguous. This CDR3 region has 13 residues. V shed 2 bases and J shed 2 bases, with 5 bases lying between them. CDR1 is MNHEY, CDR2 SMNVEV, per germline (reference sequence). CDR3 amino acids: CASSLAITDTQYF. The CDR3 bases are TGTGCCAGCAGTTTAGCAATCACAGATACGCAGTATTTT.

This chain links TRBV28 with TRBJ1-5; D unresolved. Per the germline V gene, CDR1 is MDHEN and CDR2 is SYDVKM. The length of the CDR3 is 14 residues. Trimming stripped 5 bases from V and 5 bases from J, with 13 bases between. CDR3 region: CASSPGPSYQPQHF. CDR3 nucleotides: TGTGCCAGCAGTCCGGGCCCCTCCTATCAGCCCCAGCATTTT.

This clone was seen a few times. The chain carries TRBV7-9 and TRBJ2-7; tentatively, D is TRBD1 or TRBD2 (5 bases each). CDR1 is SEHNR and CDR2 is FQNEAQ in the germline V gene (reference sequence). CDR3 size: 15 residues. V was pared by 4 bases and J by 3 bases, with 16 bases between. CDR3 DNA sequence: TGTGCCAGCAGCTCGATCCGGGACGGCCTCTACGAGCAGTACTTC. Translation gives CASSSIRDGLYEQYF.

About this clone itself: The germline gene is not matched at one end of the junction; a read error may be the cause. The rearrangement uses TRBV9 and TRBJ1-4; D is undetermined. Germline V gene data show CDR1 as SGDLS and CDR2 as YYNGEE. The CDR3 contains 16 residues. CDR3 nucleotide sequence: TGTGCCAGCAGTGTAGATGAGGGCACAACTAATGAAAAACTGTTTTTT. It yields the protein CASSVDEGTTNEKLFF.

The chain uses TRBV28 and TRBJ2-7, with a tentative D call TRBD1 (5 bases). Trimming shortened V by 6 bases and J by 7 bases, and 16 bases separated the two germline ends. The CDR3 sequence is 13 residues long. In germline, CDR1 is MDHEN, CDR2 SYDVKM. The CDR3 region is CASRGRAFLEQYF. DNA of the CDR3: TGTGCCAGCAGGGGCAGGGCGTTCCTGGAGCAGTACTTC.

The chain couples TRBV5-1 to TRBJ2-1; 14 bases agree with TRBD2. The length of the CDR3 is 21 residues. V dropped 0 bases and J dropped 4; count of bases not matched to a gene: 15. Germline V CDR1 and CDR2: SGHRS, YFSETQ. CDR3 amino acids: CASSLAPAAGLAGEGYNEQFF. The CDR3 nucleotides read TGCGCCAGCAGCTTGGCCCCAGCGGCGGGACTAGCGGGAGAAGGATACAATGAGCAGTTCTTC.

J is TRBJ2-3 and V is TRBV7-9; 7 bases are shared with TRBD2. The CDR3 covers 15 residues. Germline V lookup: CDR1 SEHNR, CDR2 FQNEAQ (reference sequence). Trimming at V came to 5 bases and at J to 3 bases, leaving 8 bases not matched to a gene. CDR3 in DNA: TGTGCCAGCAGCACTCGCGGGAGTACAACAGATACGCAGTATTTT. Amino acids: CASSTRGSTTDTQYF.

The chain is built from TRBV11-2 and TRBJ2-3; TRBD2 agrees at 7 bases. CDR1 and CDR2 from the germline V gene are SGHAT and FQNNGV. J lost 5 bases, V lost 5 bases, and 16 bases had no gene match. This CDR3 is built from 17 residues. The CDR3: CASSPGFLGGLIDTQYF. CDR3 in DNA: TGTGCCAGCAGCCCGGGTTTTTTGGGAGGGCTGATAGATACGCAGTATTTT.